This T cell receptor (beta chain) originates from a study of T-cell reconstitution after alpha-beta-depleted transplantation in children. Comment on this clonotype: This may be a read error: a much more frequent sequence differs by one nucleotide.

CDR1 and CDR2 (germline): SGHTA, FQGNSA. The ends lost 4 bases at V and 2 bases at J; junction bases unmatched: 1. The CDR3 has 14 residues. Using unique molecular identifiers, the investigators prepared the TCRbeta library. TCRdb processed the PCR reads anew with MiXCR; each CDR3 protein has one entry. Among some 520,000 distinct CDR3 sequences listed, around a third were seen once. The chain recombines TRBV7-2 with TRBJ2-3; TRBD2 matches 9 bases. The sequenced sample was PBMCs from the stem cell graft donor, obtained from the stem cell graft. The origin of this receptor is a human donor who donated a stem cell graft to a child with aplastic anemia. CDR3 nucleotide sequence: TGTGCCAGCAGCTCTAGCGGGACCACAGATACGCAGTATTTT. As protein: CASSSSGTTDTQYF.